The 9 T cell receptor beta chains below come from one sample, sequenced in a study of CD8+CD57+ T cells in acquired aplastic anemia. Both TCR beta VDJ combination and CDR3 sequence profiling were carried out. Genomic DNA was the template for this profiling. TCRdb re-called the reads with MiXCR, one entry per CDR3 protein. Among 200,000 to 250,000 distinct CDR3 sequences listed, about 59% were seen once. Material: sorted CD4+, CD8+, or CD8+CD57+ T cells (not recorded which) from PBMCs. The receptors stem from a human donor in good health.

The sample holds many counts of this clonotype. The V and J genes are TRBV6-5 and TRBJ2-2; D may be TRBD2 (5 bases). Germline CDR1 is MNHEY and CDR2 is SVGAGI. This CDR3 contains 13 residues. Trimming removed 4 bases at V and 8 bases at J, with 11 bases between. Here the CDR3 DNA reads TGTGCCAGCAGTTCGTTAGCGTTAGGGGAGCTGTTTTTT. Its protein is CASSSLALGELFF.

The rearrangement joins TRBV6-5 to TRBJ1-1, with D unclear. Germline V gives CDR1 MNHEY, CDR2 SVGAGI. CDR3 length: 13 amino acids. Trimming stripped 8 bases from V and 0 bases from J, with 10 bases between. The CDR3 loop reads CASSDLMNTEAFF. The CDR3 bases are TGTGCCAGCTCGGACCTAATGAACACTGAAGCTTTCTTT.

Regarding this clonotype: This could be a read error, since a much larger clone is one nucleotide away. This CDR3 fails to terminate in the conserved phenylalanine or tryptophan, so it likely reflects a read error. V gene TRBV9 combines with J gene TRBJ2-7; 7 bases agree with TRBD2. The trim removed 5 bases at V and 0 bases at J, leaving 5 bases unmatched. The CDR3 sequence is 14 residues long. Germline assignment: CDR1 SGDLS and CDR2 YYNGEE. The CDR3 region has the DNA TGTGCCAGCAGTCCTAGCGGCCTCTCCTACGAGCAGTACTTG. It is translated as CASSPSGLSYEQYL.

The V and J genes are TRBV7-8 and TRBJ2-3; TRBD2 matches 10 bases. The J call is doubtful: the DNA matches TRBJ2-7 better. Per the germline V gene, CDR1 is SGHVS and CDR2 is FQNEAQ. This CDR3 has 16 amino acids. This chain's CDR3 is CASSFIAGGPSYEQYF. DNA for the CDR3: TGTGCCAGCAGCTTCATAGCGGGGGGACCGAGCTACGAGCAGTACTTC.

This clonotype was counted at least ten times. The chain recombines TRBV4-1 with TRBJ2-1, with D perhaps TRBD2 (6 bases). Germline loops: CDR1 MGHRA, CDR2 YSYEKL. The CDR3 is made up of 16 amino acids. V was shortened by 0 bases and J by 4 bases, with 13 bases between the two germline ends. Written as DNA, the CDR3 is TGCGCCAGCAGCCAAGATGTTGGGGGAGGTTACAATGAGCAGTTCTTC. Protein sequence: CASSQDVGGGYNEQFF.

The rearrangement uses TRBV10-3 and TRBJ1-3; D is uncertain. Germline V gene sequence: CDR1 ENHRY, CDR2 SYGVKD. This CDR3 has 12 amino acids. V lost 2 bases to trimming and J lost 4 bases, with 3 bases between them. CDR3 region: CAISEIGNTIYF. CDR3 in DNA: TGTGCCATCAGTGAGATCGGAAACACCATATATTTT.

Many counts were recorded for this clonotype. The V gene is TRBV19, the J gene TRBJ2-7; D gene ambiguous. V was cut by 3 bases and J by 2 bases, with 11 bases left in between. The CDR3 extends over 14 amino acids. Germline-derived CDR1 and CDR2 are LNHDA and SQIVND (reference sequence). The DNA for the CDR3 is TGTGCCAGTAGTATTTCGTCGGACGCCTACGAGCAGTACTTC. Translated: CASSISSDAYEQYF. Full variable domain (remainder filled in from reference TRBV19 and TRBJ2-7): DGGITQSPKYLFRKEGQNVTLSCEQNLNHDAMYWYRQDPGQGLRLIYYSQIVNDFQKGDIAEGYSVSREKKESFPLTVTSAQKNPTAFYLCASSISSDAYEQYFGPGTRLTVT.

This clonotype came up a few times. CDR3 amino acids: CASSLNQARDEQYF. The DNA of the CDR3 is TGTGCCAGCAGCTTAAATCAGGCGAGGGACGAGCAGTACTTC. The chain carries TRBV7-9 and TRBJ2-7, with D perhaps matching TRBD2 (5 bases). There are 14 residues in the CDR3. Between the trimmed V and J ends, which lost 2 bases and 5 bases, there was a span of 13 bases. Per the germline V gene, CDR1 is SEHNR and CDR2 is FQNEAQ (reference sequence).

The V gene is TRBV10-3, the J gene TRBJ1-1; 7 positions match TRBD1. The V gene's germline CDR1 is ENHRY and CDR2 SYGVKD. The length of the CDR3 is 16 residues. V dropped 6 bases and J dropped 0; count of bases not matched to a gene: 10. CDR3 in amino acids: CAISLRDRELNTEAFF. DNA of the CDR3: TGTGCCATCAGCCTCCGGGACAGAGAACTGAACACTGAAGCTTTCTTT.